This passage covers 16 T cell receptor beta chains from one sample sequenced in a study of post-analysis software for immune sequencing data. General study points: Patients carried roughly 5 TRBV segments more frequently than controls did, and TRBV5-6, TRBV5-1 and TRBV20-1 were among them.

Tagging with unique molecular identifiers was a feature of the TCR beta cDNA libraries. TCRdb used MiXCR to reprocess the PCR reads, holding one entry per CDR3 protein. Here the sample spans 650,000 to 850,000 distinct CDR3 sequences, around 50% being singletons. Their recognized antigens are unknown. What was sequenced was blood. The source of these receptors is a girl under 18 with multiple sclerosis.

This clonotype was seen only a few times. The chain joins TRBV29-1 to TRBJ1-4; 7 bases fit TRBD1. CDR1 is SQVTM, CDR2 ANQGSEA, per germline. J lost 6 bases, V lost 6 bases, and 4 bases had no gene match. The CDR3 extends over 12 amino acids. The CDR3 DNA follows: TGCAGCGTGGACAGGCGACATGAAAAACTGTTTTTT. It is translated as CSVDRRHEKLFF.

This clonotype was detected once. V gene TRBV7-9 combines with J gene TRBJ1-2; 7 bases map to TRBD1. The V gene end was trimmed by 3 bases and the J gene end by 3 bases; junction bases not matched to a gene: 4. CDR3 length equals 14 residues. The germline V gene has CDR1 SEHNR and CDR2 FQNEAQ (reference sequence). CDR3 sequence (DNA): TGTGCCAGCAGCTTTACAGGGGACGACTATGGCTACACCTTC. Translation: CASSFTGDDYGYTF.

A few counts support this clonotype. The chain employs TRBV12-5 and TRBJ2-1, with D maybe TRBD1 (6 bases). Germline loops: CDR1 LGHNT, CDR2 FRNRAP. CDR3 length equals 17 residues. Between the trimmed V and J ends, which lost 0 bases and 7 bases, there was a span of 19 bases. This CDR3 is CASGLVPGQNEHNEQFF. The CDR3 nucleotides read TGTGCTAGTGGTTTGGTACCCGGACAGAACGAACATAATGAGCAGTTCTTC.

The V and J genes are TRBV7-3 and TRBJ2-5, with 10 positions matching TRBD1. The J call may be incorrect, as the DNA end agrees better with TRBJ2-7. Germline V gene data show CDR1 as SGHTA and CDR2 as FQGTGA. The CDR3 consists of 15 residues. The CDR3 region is CASSPLGQGFDEQYF. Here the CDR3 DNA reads TGTGCCAGCAGCCCCTTGGGACAGGGGTTCGACGAGCAGTACTTC.

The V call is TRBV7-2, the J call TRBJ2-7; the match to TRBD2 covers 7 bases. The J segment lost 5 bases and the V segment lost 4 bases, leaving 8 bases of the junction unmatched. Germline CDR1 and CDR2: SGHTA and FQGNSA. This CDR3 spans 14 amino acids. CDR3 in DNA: TGTGCCAGCAGCTACCAGCCGGGGGGAAACGAGCAGTACTTC. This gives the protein CASSYQPGGNEQYF.

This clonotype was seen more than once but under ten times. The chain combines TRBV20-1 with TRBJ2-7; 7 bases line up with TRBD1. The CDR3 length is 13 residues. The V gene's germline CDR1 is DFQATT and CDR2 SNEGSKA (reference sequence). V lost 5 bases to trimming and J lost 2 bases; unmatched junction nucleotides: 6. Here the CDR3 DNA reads TGCAGTGCTCCGGGACAGTCCCCCTACGAGCAGTACTTC. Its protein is CSAPGQSPYEQYF.

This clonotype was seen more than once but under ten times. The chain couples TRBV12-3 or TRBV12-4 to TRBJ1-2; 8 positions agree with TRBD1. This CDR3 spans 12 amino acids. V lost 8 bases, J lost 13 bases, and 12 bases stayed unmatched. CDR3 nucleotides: TGTGCCAGCCATCAACGACAGGGGTCGGGCACCTTC. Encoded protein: CASHQRQGSGTF.

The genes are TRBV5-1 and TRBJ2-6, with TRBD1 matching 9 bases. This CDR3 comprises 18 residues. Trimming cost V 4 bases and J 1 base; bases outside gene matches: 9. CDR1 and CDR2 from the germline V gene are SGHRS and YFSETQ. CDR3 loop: CASSHPLDRGSGANVLTF. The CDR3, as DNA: TGCGCCAGCAGCCACCCTTTGGACAGGGGTTCTGGGGCCAACGTCCTGACTTTC.

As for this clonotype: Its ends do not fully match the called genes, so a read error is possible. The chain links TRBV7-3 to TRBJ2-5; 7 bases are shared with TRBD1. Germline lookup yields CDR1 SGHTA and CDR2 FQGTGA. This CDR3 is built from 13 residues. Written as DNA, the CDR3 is TGTGCCCGCAGCGAACAGGGGTTGAAGACCCAGTACTTC. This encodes CARSEQGLKTQYF.

CDR3 bases: TGTGCCACCAGCATTCGGACAGGGTTTTACGAGCAGTACTTC. Protein sequence: CATSIRTGFYEQYF. The V call is TRBV15, the J call TRBJ2-5, with 8 bases fitting TRBD1. The J call may be mistaken, given a closer DNA end match to TRBJ2-7. The CDR3 totals 14 residues. Germline CDR1 and CDR2: LNHNV and YYDKDF (reference sequence).

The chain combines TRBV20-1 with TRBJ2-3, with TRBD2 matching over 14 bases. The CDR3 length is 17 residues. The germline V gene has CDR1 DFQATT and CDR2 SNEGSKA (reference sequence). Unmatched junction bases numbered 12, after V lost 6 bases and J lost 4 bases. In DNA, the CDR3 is TGCAGTGCCCGCATGACTAGCGGGAGGGCATTTGCAGATACGCAGTATTTT. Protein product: CSARMTSGRAFADTQYF.

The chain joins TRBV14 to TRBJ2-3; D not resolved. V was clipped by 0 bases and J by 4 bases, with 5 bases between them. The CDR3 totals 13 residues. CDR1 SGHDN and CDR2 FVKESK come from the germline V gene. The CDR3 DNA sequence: TGTGCCAGCAGCCAAGAGTTCGCAGATACGCAGTATTTT. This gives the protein CASSQEFADTQYF.

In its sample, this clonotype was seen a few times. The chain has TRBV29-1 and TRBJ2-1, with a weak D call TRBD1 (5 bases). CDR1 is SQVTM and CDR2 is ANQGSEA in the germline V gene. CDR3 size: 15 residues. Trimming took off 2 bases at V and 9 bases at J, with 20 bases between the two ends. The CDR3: CSVESAGFRFGEQFF. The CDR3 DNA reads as TGCAGCGTTGAATCTGCAGGGTTTCGTTTCGGTGAGCAGTTCTTC.

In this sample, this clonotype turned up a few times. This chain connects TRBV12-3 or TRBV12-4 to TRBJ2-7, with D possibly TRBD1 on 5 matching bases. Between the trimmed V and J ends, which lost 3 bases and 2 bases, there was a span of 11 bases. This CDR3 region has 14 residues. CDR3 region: CASSFQGRTYEQYF. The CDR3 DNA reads TGTGCCAGCAGTTTCCAGGGCCGCACCTACGAGCAGTACTTC.

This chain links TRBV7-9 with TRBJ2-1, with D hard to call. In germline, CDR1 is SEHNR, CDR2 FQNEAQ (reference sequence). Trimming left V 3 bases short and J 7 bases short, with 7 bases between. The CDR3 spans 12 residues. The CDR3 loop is CASSFHVNEQFF. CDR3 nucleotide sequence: TGTGCCAGCAGCTTCCACGTTAATGAGCAGTTCTTC.

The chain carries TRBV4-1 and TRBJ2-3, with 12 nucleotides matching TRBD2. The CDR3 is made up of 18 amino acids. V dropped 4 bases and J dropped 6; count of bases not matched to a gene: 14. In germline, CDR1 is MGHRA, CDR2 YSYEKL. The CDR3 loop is CASSREIPTSGRTDTQYF. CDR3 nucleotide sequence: TGCGCCAGCAGCCGCGAAATCCCTACTAGCGGGAGGACGGATACGCAGTATTTT.